Listed here are 20 T cell receptor beta chains from one sample, sequenced in a study of CD8 T cells in Susac syndrome. An input of roughly 0.5 to 1 ug of RNA was subjected to reverse transcription using random hexamers. TCRdb re-called the immunoSEQ multiplex PCR reads with MiXCR, one entry per CDR3 protein. The sample has 180,000 or so distinct CDR3 sequences; around 94% are singletons. The sample consisted of CD4+ T cells from PBMCs. Receptors were obtained from a human donor in good health.

The chain links TRBV20-1 to TRBJ1-2, with a possible D match to TRBD1 (6 bases). The CDR3 is 13 amino acids. V gave up 0 bases and J gave up 8 bases, with 13 bases separating them. Germline CDR1 reads DFQATT; CDR2 reads SNEGSKA (reference sequence). The CDR3: CSARDNRVKGYTF. The CDR3 region has the DNA TGCAGTGCTAGAGATAACAGGGTCAAAGGCTACACCTTC.

V usage is TRBV20-1 and J usage is TRBJ1-6; 8 positions agree with TRBD1. Losses at the gene ends were 4 bases for V and 11 bases for J; bases not matched to a gene: 4. Germline CDR1 DFQATT, CDR2 SNEGSKA (reference sequence). The CDR3 is made up of 12 amino acids. The CDR3 here is CSATDRGTPLHF. CDR3 nucleotides: TGCAGTGCTACAGACAGGGGTACACCCCTCCACTTT.

This clonotype has a handful of counts. V usage is TRBV20-1 and J usage is TRBJ1-5; a possible D gene is TRBD1 (5 bases). V gave up 1 base and J gave up 0 bases, with 7 bases separating them. There are 14 residues in the CDR3. In germline, CDR1 is DFQATT, CDR2 SNEGSKA (reference sequence). In DNA form, the CDR3 reads TGCAGTGCTAGAGTTGGGGGTAGCAATCAGCCCCAGCATTTT. This sequence encodes CSARVGGSNQPQHF.

The V and J genes are TRBV5-1 and TRBJ1-1; 7 bases line up with TRBD1. The germline V gene has CDR1 SGHRS and CDR2 YFSETQ. This CDR3 comprises 12 residues. With V trimmed by 2 bases and J by 6 bases, 1 base remained unmatched. The CDR3 loop is CASSFDRAEAFF. The CDR3 bases are TGCGCCAGCAGCTTCGACAGGGCTGAAGCTTTCTTT.

The chain links TRBV25-1 to TRBJ2-1; no clear D. The germline V and J ends were trimmed by 4 bases and 9 bases, with 16 bases remaining between them. There are 14 residues in the CDR3. Germline CDR1 and CDR2: MGHDK and SYGVNS. In DNA, the CDR3 is TGTGCCAGCAGTGCTTCCCTTACAGCGCCTGAGCAGTTCTTC. This gives the protein CASSASLTAPEQFF.

V and J are TRBV28 and TRBJ2-5; TRBD2 agrees at 11 bases. J gave up 4 bases and V 4 bases, and 5 bases lay outside the gene matches. Germline loops: CDR1 MDHEN, CDR2 SYDVKM. The CDR3 has 15 residues. CDR3 DNA sequence: TGTGCCAGCAGTTCACTAGCGGGGGACGGAGAGACCCAGTACTTC. Protein sequence: CASSSLAGDGETQYF.

The chain joins TRBV15 to TRBJ2-5; the D gene is possibly TRBD2 (5 bases). CDR3 length equals 15 residues. Germline loops: CDR1 LNHNV, CDR2 YYDKDF (reference sequence). V gave up 1 base and J gave up 2 bases, with 11 bases separating them. The CDR3 loop is CATSRAGGGQETQYF. For the CDR3, the DNA is TGTGCCACCAGCAGAGCCGGAGGAGGACAAGAGACCCAGTACTTC. The full variable domain, in which reference TRBV15 and TRBJ2-5 provide the parts outside the CDR3, is DAMVIQNPRYQVTQFGKPVTLSCSQTLNHNVMYWYQQKSSQAPKLLFHYYDKDFNNEADTPDNFQSRRPNTSFCFLDIRSPGLGDTAMYLCATSRAGGGQETQYFGPGTRLLVL.

The chain couples TRBV24-1 to TRBJ1-1; tentatively, D is TRBD1 (5 bases). Trimming took 7 bases from V and 8 from J, leaving 16 bases between them. The CDR3 length is 13 residues. CDR1 and CDR2 from the germline V gene are KGHDR and SFDVKD. The DNA of the CDR3 is TGTGCCACCAGCGACAGTCCCGGAGCCGAAGCTTTCTTT. Protein product: CATSDSPGAEAFF.

The chain is built from TRBV25-1 and TRBJ1-1; TRBD1 aligns across 8 bases. Germline lookup yields CDR1 MGHDK and CDR2 SYGVNS. The CDR3 consists of 16 residues. The junction had 11 bases not matched to a gene; V was cut back by 4 bases and J by 4 bases. The chain's CDR3 is CASSAMIQGECTEAFF. CDR3 DNA sequence: TGTGCCAGCAGTGCCATGATACAGGGGGAGTGCACTGAAGCTTTCTTT. The whole variable domain, remainder taken from reference TRBV25-1 and TRBJ1-1, is EADIYQTPRYLVIGTGKKITLECSQTMGHDKMYWYQQDPGMELHLIHYSYGVNSTEKGDLSSESTVSRIRTEHFPLTLESARPSHTSQYLCASSAMIQGECTEAFFGQGTRLTVV.

The chain has TRBV29-1 and TRBJ2-7; D call uncertain. V lost 7 bases, J lost 4 bases, and 14 bases lay in between. The CDR3 totals 12 residues. CDR1 is SQVTM and CDR2 is ANQGSEA in the germline V gene. CDR3 amino acids: CSGWTDQYEQYF. DNA of the CDR3: TGCAGCGGGTGGACGGATCAATACGAGCAGTACTTC.

The rearrangement joins TRBV20-1 to TRBJ1-2; D is unclear. The germline gives CDR1 DFQATT, CDR2 SNEGSKA (reference sequence). With 0 bases removed from V and 2 bases from J, the gap between germline ends came to 10 bases. This CDR3 is built from 14 residues. In nucleotides, the CDR3 is TGCAGTGCTAGAGATCTACCCACCAACTATGGCTACACCTTC. This gives the protein CSARDLPTNYGYTF.

The chain employs TRBV20-1 and TRBJ2-7; no definite D call. V was cut by 1 base and J by 0 bases, with 10 bases left in between. Germline CDR1 and CDR2: DFQATT and SNEGSKA (reference sequence). CDR3 length equals 14 residues. Here the CDR3 reads CSARGGVHSYEQYF. For the CDR3, the DNA is TGCAGTGCTAGAGGTGGGGTCCACTCCTACGAGCAGTACTTC.

The chain recombines TRBV20-1 with TRBJ1-6, with a possible D match to TRBD1 (5 bases). Germline V gene sequence: CDR1 DFQATT, CDR2 SNEGSKA (reference sequence). This CDR3 contains 13 residues. Trimming stripped 6 bases from V and 8 bases from J, with 14 bases between. The CDR3 sequence: CSAAQGVHSPLHF. CDR3 bases: TGCAGTGCCGCGCAGGGTGTCCATTCACCCCTCCACTTT.

This clonotype has more than one count but fewer than ten. The chain employs TRBV4-2 and TRBJ2-4; TRBD2 is a possible D gene (5 bases). Germline V gene lookup returns CDR1 LGHNA and CDR2 YNFKEQ. V lost 1 base to trimming and J lost 3 bases, with 13 bases between them. This CDR3 is built from 16 residues. In nucleotides, the CDR3 is TGTGCCAGCAGCCAAGGACGGGGAGAAAGCAAAAACATTCAGTACTTC. This translates into CASSQGRGESKNIQYF.

The sample holds one count of this clonotype. The V and J genes are TRBV2 and TRBJ2-1; D unclear. Trimming took off 2 bases at V and 6 bases at J, with 5 bases between the two ends. The CDR3 length is 12 residues. Germline CDR1 and CDR2: SNHLY and FYNNEI. The CDR3 region has the DNA TGTGCCAGCAGTGAAAGCAGCAATGAGCAGTTCTTC. Amino acid sequence: CASSESSNEQFF.

V usage is TRBV7-9 and J usage is TRBJ2-7; no definite D call. The germline gives CDR1 SEHNR, CDR2 FQNEAQ (reference sequence). V was clipped by 5 bases and J by 9 bases, with 11 bases between them. CDR3 length: 11 amino acids. Here the CDR3 reads CASSPIWGQYF. The CDR3 DNA is TGTGCCAGCAGCCCAATCTGGGGGCAGTACTTC.

V and J are TRBV3-1 and TRBJ2-1; TRBD2 agrees at 10 bases. The germline V gene encodes CDR1 LGHDT and CDR2 YNNKEL (reference sequence). The CDR3 is 16 amino acids. The J segment lost 7 bases and the V segment lost 4 bases, leaving 10 bases of the junction unmatched. The CDR3, as DNA: TGTGCCAGCAGCCCAAGCGGGGGGGGTTTATTAAATGAGCAGTTCTTC. Encoded protein: CASSPSGGGLLNEQFF.

The chain uses TRBV15 and TRBJ1-1, with D unclear. The CDR3 spans 12 residues. Germline V gene data show CDR1 as LNHNV and CDR2 as YYDKDF (reference sequence). Trimming stripped 5 bases from V and 11 bases from J, with 15 bases between. The DNA for the CDR3 is TGTGCCACCAGCGGGAGAGACCAAGACGCTTTCTTT. Translation: CATSGRDQDAFF.

V gene TRBV30 combines with J gene TRBJ2-7; D gene unclear. This CDR3 has 16 amino acids. Trimming cost V 0 bases and J 0 bases, with 15 bases left between them. Per the germline V gene, CDR1 is GTSNPN and CDR2 is SVGIG (reference sequence). CDR3 region: CAWSVRWMAVSYEQYF. CDR3 bases: TGTGCCTGGAGTGTAAGGTGGATGGCGGTCTCCTACGAGCAGTACTTC.

V gene TRBV24-1 combines with J gene TRBJ2-3, with a tentative D call TRBD2 (6 bases). The V and J ends lost 4 bases and 6 bases respectively, with 10 bases between them. The CDR3 runs 13 residues. The V gene's germline CDR1 is KGHDR and CDR2 SFDVKD. The DNA of the CDR3 is TGTGCCACCAGTGACGGACTACCCGATACGCAGTATTTT. It encodes CATSDGLPDTQYF.